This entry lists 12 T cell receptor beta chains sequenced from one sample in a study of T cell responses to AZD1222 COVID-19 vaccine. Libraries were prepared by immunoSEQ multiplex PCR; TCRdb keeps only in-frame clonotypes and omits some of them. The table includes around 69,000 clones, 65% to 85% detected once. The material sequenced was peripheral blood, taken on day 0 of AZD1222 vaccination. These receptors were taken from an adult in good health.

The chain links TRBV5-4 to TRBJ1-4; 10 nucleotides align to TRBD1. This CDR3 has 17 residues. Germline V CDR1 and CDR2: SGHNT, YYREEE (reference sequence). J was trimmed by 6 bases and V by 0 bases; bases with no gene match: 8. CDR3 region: CASSLAGTGATDEKLFF. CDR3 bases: TGTGCCAGCAGCTTGGCCGGGACAGGGGCGACGGATGAAAAACTGTTTTTT.

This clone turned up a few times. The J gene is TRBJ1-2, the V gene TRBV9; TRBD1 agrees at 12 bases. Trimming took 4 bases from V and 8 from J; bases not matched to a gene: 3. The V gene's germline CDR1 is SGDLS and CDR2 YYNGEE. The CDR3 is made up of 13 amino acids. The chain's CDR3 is CASSWDRGQGYTF. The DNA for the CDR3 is TGTGCCAGCAGCTGGGACAGGGGGCAAGGCTACACCTTC.

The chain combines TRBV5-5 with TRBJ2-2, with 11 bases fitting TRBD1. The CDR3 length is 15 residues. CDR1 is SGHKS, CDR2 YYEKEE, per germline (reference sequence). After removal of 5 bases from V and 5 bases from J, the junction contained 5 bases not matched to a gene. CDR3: CASRPGTGGTGELFF. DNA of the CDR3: TGTGCCAGCAGACCGGGGACAGGGGGGACCGGGGAGCTGTTTTTT. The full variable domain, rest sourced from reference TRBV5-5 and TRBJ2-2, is DAGVTQSPTHLIKTRGQQVTLRCSPISGHKSVSWYQQVLGQGPQFIFQYYEKEERGRGNFPDRFSARQFPNYSSELNVNALLLGDSALYLCASRPGTGGTGELFFGEGSRLTVL.

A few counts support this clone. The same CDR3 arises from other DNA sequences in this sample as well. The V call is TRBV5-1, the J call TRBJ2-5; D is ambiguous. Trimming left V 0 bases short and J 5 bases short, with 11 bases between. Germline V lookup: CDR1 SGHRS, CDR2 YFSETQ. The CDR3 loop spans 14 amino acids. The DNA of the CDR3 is TGCGCCAGCAGCTTGGGAAGAAAGGGTGAGACCCAGTACTTC. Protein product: CASSLGRKGETQYF.

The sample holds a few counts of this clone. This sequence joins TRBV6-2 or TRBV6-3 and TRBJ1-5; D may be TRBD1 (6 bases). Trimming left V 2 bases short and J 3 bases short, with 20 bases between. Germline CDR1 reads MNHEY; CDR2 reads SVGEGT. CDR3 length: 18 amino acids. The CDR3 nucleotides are TGTGCCAGCAGTTACACCAAGGACAGTAGGCCCCACAATCAGCCCCAGCATTTT. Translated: CASSYTKDSRPHNQPQHF.

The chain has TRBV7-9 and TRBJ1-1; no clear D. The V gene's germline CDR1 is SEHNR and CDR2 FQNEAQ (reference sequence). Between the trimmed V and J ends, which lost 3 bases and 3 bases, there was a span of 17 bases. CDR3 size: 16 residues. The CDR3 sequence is CASSFRAYGRDTEAFF. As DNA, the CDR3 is TGTGCCAGCAGCTTCCGGGCCTACGGGCGGGACACTGAAGCTTTCTTT.

The CDR3: CSASMGNEQFF. In nucleotides, the CDR3 is TGCAGTGCTAGTATGGGGAATGAGCAGTTCTTC. The V call is TRBV20-1, the J call TRBJ2-1; D gene ambiguous. Trimming left V 3 bases short and J 7 bases short, with 7 bases between. CDR1 is DFQATT, CDR2 SNEGSKA, per germline (reference sequence). This CDR3 contains 11 residues.

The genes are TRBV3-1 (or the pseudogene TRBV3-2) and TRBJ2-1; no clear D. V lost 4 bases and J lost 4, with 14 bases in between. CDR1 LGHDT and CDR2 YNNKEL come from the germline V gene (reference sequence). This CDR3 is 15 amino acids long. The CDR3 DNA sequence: TGTGCCAGCAGCCCTGAGCTCGGTTCTTACAATGAGCAGTTCTTC. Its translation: CASSPELGSYNEQFF.

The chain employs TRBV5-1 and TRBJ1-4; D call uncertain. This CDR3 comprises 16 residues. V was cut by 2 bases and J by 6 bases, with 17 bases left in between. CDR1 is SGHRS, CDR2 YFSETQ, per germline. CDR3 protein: CASSFGLRDADEKLFF. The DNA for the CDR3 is TGCGCCAGCAGCTTTGGGCTGAGGGATGCGGATGAAAAACTGTTTTTT.

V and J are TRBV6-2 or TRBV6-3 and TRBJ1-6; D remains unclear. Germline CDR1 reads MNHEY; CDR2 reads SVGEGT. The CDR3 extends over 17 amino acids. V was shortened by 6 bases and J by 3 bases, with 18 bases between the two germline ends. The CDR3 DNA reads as TGTGCCAGCAGCCGAAACCCACAGCGGAACTATAATTCACCCCTCCACTTT. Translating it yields CASSRNPQRNYNSPLHF.

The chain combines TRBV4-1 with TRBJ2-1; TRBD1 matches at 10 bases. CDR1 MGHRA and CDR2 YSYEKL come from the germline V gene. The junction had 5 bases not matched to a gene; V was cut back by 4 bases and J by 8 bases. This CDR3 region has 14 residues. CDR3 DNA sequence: TGCGCCAGCAGCCGTCCCGGGACAGGGGATGAGCAGTTCTTC. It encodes CASSRPGTGDEQFF.

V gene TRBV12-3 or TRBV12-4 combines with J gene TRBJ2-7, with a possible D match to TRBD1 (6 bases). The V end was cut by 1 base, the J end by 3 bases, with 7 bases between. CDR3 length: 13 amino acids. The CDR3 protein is CASSLGDNYEQYF. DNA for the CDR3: TGTGCCAGCAGTTTAGGGGACAACTACGAGCAGTACTTC.